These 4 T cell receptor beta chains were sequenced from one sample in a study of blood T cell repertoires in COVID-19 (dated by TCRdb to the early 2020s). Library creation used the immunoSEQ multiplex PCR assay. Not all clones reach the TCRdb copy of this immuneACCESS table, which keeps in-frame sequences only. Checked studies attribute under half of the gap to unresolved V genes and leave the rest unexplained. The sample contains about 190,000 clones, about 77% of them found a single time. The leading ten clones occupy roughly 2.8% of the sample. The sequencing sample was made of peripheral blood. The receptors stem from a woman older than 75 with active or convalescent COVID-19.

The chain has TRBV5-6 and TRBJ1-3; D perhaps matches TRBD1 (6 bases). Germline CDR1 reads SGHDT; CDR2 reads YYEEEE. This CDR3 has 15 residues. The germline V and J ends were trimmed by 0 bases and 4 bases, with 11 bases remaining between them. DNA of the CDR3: TGTGCCAGCAGCTTGGACAGGGCGGCGGGAAACACCATATATTTT. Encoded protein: CASSLDRAAGNTIYF.

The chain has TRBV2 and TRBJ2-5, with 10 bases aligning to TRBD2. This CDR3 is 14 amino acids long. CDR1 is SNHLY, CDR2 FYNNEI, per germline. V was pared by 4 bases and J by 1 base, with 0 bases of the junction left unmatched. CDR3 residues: CASSGTSGQETQYF. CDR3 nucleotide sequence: TGTGCCAGCAGTGGGACTAGCGGCCAAGAGACCCAGTACTTC.

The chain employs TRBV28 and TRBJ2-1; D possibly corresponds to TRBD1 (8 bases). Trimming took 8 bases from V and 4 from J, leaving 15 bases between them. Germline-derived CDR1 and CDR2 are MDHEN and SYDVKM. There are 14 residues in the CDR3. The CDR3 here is CASGGDRQYNEQFF. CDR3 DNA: TGTGCCAGCGGGGGGGACAGGCAATACAATGAGCAGTTCTTC.

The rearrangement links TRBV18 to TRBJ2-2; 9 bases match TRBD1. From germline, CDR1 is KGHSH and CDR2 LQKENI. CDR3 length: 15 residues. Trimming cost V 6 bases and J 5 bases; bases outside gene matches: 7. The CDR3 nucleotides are TGTGCCAGCTCGCCGGGGACAGGGAGAACCGGGGAGCTGTTTTTT. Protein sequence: CASSPGTGRTGELFF.